This TCR beta chain was identified in a study of shared clonotypes between healthy human individuals. CD45RO negativity and positive selection for CCR7 defined naive CD8 cells, a population that excluded terminally differentiated effector memory CD45RA+ cells. Donors comprised healthy HIV-negative adults lacking recent acute infections or vaccinations. Each sample came from a Caucasian adult donor living in Nashville, Tennessee. CDR3 length: 13 residues. Clones were read by immunoSEQ multiplex PCR, and TCRdb kept only the in-frame ones, dropping some. The data show about 2 million clones, with about 94% seen just once and 1.2% held by the top ten.

Sequencing was performed on naive CD8+ T cells sorted from blood. This sequence was found in a man between 18 and 35 years old in good health. The chain combines TRBV21-1 with TRBJ2-7; TRBD1, as called in the table, went unchecked against the DNA. TRBV21-1 is annotated as a pseudogene. The CDR3 spells CASSRDSAYEQYF. In DNA, the CDR3 is TGTGCCAGCAGCAGGGACAGCGCCTACGAGCAGTACTTC.